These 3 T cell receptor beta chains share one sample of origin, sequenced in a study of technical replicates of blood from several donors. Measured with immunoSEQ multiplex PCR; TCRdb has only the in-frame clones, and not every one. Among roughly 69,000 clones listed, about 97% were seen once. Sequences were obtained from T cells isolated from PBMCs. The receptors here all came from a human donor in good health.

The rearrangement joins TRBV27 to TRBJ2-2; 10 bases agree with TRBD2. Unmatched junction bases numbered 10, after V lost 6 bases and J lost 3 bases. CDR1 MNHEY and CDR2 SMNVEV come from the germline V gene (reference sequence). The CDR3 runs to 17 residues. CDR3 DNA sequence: TGTGCCAGCAGACTCCTAGCGGGAGCTCGGGACACCGGGGAGCTGTTTTTT. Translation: CASRLLAGARDTGELFF.

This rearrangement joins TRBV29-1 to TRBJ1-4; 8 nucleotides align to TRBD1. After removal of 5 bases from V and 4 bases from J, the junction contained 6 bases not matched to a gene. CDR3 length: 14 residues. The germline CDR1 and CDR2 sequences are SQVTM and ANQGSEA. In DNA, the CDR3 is TGCAGCGTTTACGACAGGGGAATTAATGAAAAACTGTTTTTT. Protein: CSVYDRGINEKLFF.

In DNA form, the CDR3 reads TGCGCCAGCAGCTTCACTAGCGTCTACGAGCAGTACTTC. Residues: CASSFTSVYEQYF. The chain carries TRBV5-1 and TRBJ2-7, with 7 bases fitting TRBD2. Germline lookup yields CDR1 SGHRS and CDR2 YFSETQ. J gave up 3 bases and V 2 bases, and 2 bases lay outside the gene matches. There are 13 residues in the CDR3.